This T cell receptor beta chain was captured in a study of blood T cell repertoires in COVID-19 (TCRdb year 2020). About the study as a whole: Collaborator samples came from the United States, Italy and Spain and covered acute and convalescent phases of COVID-19. Nearly every sample came with metadata listing a de-identified subject ID, COVID-19 status, age in years and sex. Deeply sampled blood TCRbeta repertoires from subjects exposed to, actively infected with, or recovered from COVID-19 were included in the dataset. The repertoires were released in a freely available public database meant as a resource for research on the immune response to SARS-CoV-2. Where HLA class I and class II types were available, the types were taken from metadata supplied by the sample provider, not from assay-based typing. Samples came from the ongoing ImmuneRACE study (first 160 participants) plus 1,254 subjects from 6 global collaborators. The prospective study material was composed of cDNA or gDNA derived from T cells, B-cell-depleted T cells, or PBMCs. What the authors observed across the whole study: The quantity of clinical and demographic metadata differed by source and by participant and was supplied without curation.

On this clone: What this receptor recognizes is not known. No much larger clone exists at a distance of one base, and base qualities are not known.

Taken from cysteine to phenylalanine, the CDR3 has 13 residues. Only the CDR3 part of the read is kept: 39 bases, read in frame from the first base. The junction shows trimming of 0 bases on V and 2 bases on J, plus 6 bases between the germline ends. Per the germline V gene (reference sequence), GTSNPN is the CDR1 and SVGIG is the CDR2. In the prospective study, participants were roughly 18 to 89 years old, resided in about 25 geographic areas of the United States, and were enrolled through a virtual design. Cohort assignment in the prospective study relied on participant-reported clinical history from a screening survey and a study questionnaire. Recovered participants in ImmuneRACE Cohort 3 were defined as having two consecutive negative NP/OP PCR tests, clearance from a healthcare professional, or resolution of symptoms. In the prospective study, whole blood, serum and a nasopharyngeal or oropharyngeal swab were collected from each participant by mobile phlebotomists. Prospective study participants could optionally give additional blood draws and questionnaires over an approximately 2-month period. Before DNA extraction, prospective study blood samples were shipped either frozen or at room temperature.

TCRbeta CDR3 regions were amplified from genomic DNA using the immunoSEQ Assay, a bias-controlled multiplex PCR. The original methods were these. The number of nucleated cells in each sample was estimated from the amplification of reference gene primers within the assay. To quantify the absolute abundance of each unique TCRbeta CDR3 rearrangement, sequence reads were collapsed and filtered. Productive Simpson clonality was computed per sample as the square root of Simpson's diversity index over productive rearrangements. In its TCRdb copy, this immuneACCESS table keeps in-frame sequences only and misses some clones. Where compared with another copy, unresolved V genes explain less than half of these, and the others have no known cause. The V and J calls and clone size were taken over from that table, and D and trimming were inferred from the DNA. Across this sample there are under 150,000 clones, with 86% seen only once. The ten biggest clones cover about 2.5% of the sample.

Recombination joined TRBV30 with TRBJ2-3, with the D gene too uncertain to name. The sample taken for sequencing was PBMCs or T cells enriched from blood (not recorded which). This clonotype originated in a woman aged 50 to 65 who had recovered from COVID-19. The CDR3 protein sequence reads: CAWSVLFTDTQYF. The base sequence is TGTGCCTGGAGTGTACTATTCACAGATACGCAGTATTTT.